The rows below give T cell receptor beta chains drawn from one sample of a study of cytomegalovirus exposure and HLA in healthy donors. Method: immunoSEQ multiplex PCR; TCRdb's copy keeps in-frame clones and lacks some. The sample yields about 140,000 clones, about four fifths seen once. The sequenced sample was PBMCs. The receptors shown here come from a man aged 35 to 55 in good health and CMV-seronegative. Both conserved end residues are part of each CDR3. A D gene is named only where the DNA matches it firmly. For some rows the clone size is stated as once, few or many, or as a class when expanded; others skip it.

V gene	D gene	J gene	clone size	CDR3 DNA	CDR3 protein
TRBV5-6	-	TRBJ2-5	-	TGTGCCAGCAGCTTGGCACCCCCAGGAGAGACCCAGTACTTC	CASSLAPPGETQYF
TRBV5-1	TRBD2	TRBJ2-5	-	TGCGCCAGCAGCTTAGCGGGGGGGTACCAAGAGACCCAGTACTTC	CASSLAGGYQETQYF
TRBV28	-	TRBJ2-7	-	TGTGCCAGCAGACGATCAGGGTCCTACGAGCAGTACTTC	CASRRSGSYEQYF
TRBV6-4	TRBD1	TRBJ1-2	-	TGTGCCAACAAACAGGGGCTGGTCTATGGCTACACCTTC	CANKQGLVYGYTF
TRBV12-5	-	TRBJ1-1	-	TGTGCTAGTGGTTTGGTTACCGGGGGACCTCTTAACTTAAACACTGAAGCTTTCTTT	CASGLVTGGPLNLNTEAFF
TRBV2	-	TRBJ1-5	-	TGTGCCAGCCGAAGAGCACCGGGAGTCAATCAGCCCCAGCATTTT	CASRRAPGVNQPQHF
TRBV5-6	TRBD2	TRBJ2-3	few	TGTGCCAGCAGGGAGACTAGCGGCTACACAGATACGCAGTATTTT	CASRETSGYTDTQYF
TRBV6-5	TRBD1	TRBJ1-6	-	TGTGCCAGCAGCCCTAGGACAGGCGGGTCCCACTTT	CASSPRTGGSHF
TRBV29-1	TRBD1	TRBJ1-2	few	TGCAGCGTAGGGACAGGGGGCTATGGCTACACCTTC	CSVGTGGYGYTF
TRBV29-1	TRBD1	TRBJ1-2	-	TGCAGCGTTACCGGGACAGGTAACTATGGCTACACCTTC	CSVTGTGNYGYTF
TRBV5-1	TRBD1	TRBJ2-7	-	TGCGCCAGCAGCTTGGGGGGACAGGGCGAGCAGTACTTC	CASSLGGQGEQYF
TRBV6-1	TRBD1	TRBJ1-5	few	TGTGCCAGCAGTCAGGGGCCAGGGGGGAATCAGCCCCAGCATTTT	CASSQGPGGNQPQHF
TRBV18	-	TRBJ1-1	-	TGTGCCAGCTCCCAGGGCGTAGGGCAAATGAACACTGAAGCTTTCTTT	CASSQGVGQMNTEAFF
TRBV15	TRBD1	TRBJ1-2	-	TGTGCCACCAGCAGAGGGACAGGGTATTATGACTATGGCTACACCTTC	CATSRGTGYYDYGYTF
TRBV6-5	TRBD2	TRBJ2-3	-	TGTGCCAGCAGTTACCTAGCGGGGGACCCAGATACGCAGTATTTT	CASSYLAGDPDTQYF
TRBV6-5	-	TRBJ2-7	-	TGTGCCAGCCAGGACTTCTACGAGCAGTACTTC	CASQDFYEQYF
TRBV4-1	TRBD1	TRBJ1-1	-	TGCGCCAGCAGCCAAGAGGGACAGGGGGCTTTTGAAGCTTTCTTT	CASSQEGQGAFEAFF
TRBV27	-	TRBJ2-7	few	TGTGCCAGCAGTCCCCGCCGGACAGCCACCTACGAGCAGTACTTC	CASSPRRTATYEQYF
TRBV27	TRBD2	TRBJ2-4	-	TGTGCCAGCAGTGCCCAGCGGGGGGGCCTAAACATTCAGTACTTC	CASSAQRGGLNIQYF
TRBV6-5	-	TRBJ2-5	-	TGTGCCAGCAGTTACTCGAGCGGGTGGGGGCAAGAGACCCAGTACTTC	CASSYSSGWGQETQYF
TRBV7-6	TRBD1	TRBJ1-1	-	TGTGCCAGCAGCCCCGGGACAGGGGGAATGAACACTGAAGCTTTCTTT	CASSPGTGGMNTEAFF
TRBV6-5	TRBD2	TRBJ2-1	-	TGTGCCAGCAGTCCCCCCGGGGGGACCTACAATGAGCAGTTCTTC	CASSPPGGTYNEQFF
TRBV5-1	TRBD1	TRBJ1-6	few	TGCGCCAGCAGCTGGGACAGGGGGCTGAGTTCACCCCTCCACTTT	CASSWDRGLSSPLHF
TRBV5-1	-	TRBJ1-2	-	TGCGCCAGCAGCTTCGAAGGTCACGGGGCTAACTATGGCTACACCTTC	CASSFEGHGANYGYTF
TRBV5-4	-	TRBJ1-6	-	TGTGCCAGCAGCTTTCCGACAGCAAATTCACCCCTCCACTTT	CASSFPTANSPLHF
TRBV27	-	TRBJ2-3	-	TGTGCCAGCAGTTTATCTGCGGCCCCCGGTACGCAGTATTTT	CASSLSAAPGTQYF
TRBV2	-	TRBJ2-5	-	TGTGCCAGCAGCTCCCCGTCCGGGGTGAGGATGGAGACCCAGTACTTC	CASSSPSGVRMETQYF
TRBV11-2	-	TRBJ1-1	-	TGTGCCAGCAGCTCAGGGCTTGAAGCTTTCTTT	CASSSGLEAFF
TRBV4-1	TRBD1	TRBJ1-6	-	TGCGCCAGCAGCCCTACCGGGCAGGGGGCTAATTCACCCCTCCACTTT	CASSPTGQGANSPLHF
TRBV6-1	-	TRBJ1-5	-	TGTGCCAGCAGGAATAAGGGACTGATAAATCAGCCCCAGCATTTT	CASRNKGLINQPQHF
TRBV4-1	TRBD1	TRBJ1-2	-	TGCGCCAGCAGCCACTTCCGGACAGGGCATAACTATGGCTACACCTTC	CASSHFRTGHNYGYTF
TRBV5-1	-	TRBJ2-2	-	TGCGCCAGCAGCTTGAGGCAGCCGACTATGAACACCGGGGAGCTGTTTTTT	CASSLRQPTMNTGELFF
TRBV18	-	TRBJ2-2	once	TGTGCCAGCTCACCACCGTCGCCCACAACGAACACCGGGGAGCTGTTTTTT	CASSPPSPTTNTGELFF
TRBV6-5	-	TRBJ1-5	-	TGTGCCAGCAGTTACTATGGAGGGAGCAATCAGCCCCAGCATTTT	CASSYYGGSNQPQHF
TRBV15	-	TRBJ1-2	-	TGTGCCACCAGCAGAGATACAGGCCGCTCCGGCTACACCTTC	CATSRDTGRSGYTF
TRBV19	TRBD1	TRBJ2-1	-	TGTGCCAGTACAAACCGGGACAGGGCACTCAGCAATGAGCAGTTCTTC	CASTNRDRALSNEQFF
TRBV5-1	-	TRBJ1-4	once	TGCGCCAGCAGCCAAACTAATGAAAAACTGTTTTTT	CASSQTNEKLFF
TRBV5-1	-	TRBJ1-3	-	TGCGCCAGCAGCTTGGGGCAGACTGGAAACACCATATATTTT	CASSLGQTGNTIYF
TRBV6-5	-	TRBJ2-7	-	TGTGCCAGCAGGGACAGCTCCTACGAGCAGTACTTC	CASRDSSYEQYF
TRBV2	-	TRBJ2-3	-	TGTGCCAGCGTCTGGACAGCCACAGATACGCAGTATTTT	CASVWTATDTQYF
TRBV7-7	TRBD2	TRBJ2-5	-	TGTGCCAGCAGCTTAGCGGGGGGGAGTCAAGAGACCCAGTACTTC	CASSLAGGSQETQYF
TRBV19	TRBD1	TRBJ2-5	-	TGTGCCAGTAGTATAGATCCAGGGGGCATGGAGACCCAGTACTTC	CASSIDPGGMETQYF